This T cell receptor (beta chain) was captured in a study of response to subunit inactivated influenza vaccine. Trimming removed 4 bases from V and 5 bases from J, with 11 bases in between. Germline V lookup: CDR1 LNHDA, CDR2 SQIVND (reference sequence). CDR3 length: 13 residues. TCRdb passed the RT-PCR reads through MiXCR, listing each CDR3 protein once. Of hundreds of thousands of distinct CDR3 sequences listed, roughly 15% are singletons. In its sample, this clonotype was seen a few times. Its antigen is still unknown. General study results and limits: It was suggested by the authors that few new T cells are recruited by each seasonal influenza vaccination.

Sequenced material: PBMCs from blood, taken approximately 15 days before vaccination. The V call is TRBV19, the J call TRBJ2-5; D is perhaps TRBD1 (6 bases). The sequence was collected from a man aged 45 to 65 who received an inactivated influenza vaccine. This CDR3 is CASSTTGYETQYF. As DNA, the CDR3 is TGTGCCAGTAGTACTACAGGGTATGAGACCCAGTACTTC.